The clone carrying this TCR beta chain was counted ten times or more. What it binds is not known. The data were taken from a study of T cell repertoires in cytomegalovirus infection. On the study more broadly: Through public TCR beta signatures, both CMV infection and matching HLA type were indicated. Study-level findings and limits: Carriage of CMV together with the relevant HLA was identifiable through cumulative public TCR beta family frequency. HLA-C-restricted CMV-specific TCR beta clonotypes prevailed in the ex vivo response.

TCRdb itself ran the reads through MiXCR, one entry per CDR3 protein. The sample has approximately 500,000 distinct CDR3 sequences, 15% to 20% seen once. The receptor's source is a human donor in good health (CMV status not recorded). Some clones in this sample may be carry-over from other donors' samples. The specimen was CD8+ T cells from PBMCs.

CDR3 nucleotides: TGTGCCAGTAGGGACCGGACAGGGTCCTCGAAGAACACTGAAGCTTTCTTT. Amino acid sequence: CASRDRTGSSKNTEAFF. This rearrangement joins TRBV19 to TRBJ1-1, with TRBD1 matching over 8 bases. Germline CDR1 reads LNHDA; CDR2 reads SQIVND (reference sequence). V dropped 6 bases and J dropped 1; count of bases not matched to a gene: 13. The CDR3 length is 17 residues.